Below are 26 T cell receptor beta chains sequenced from a single sample in a study of blood T cell repertoires in COVID-19. The protocol was immunoSEQ multiplex PCR, while the TCRdb copy is restricted to in-frame clones and leaves out a portion. The sample has approximately 74,000 clones; just under 80% are singletons. Sequencing was done on a sample of peripheral blood. Every receptor here comes from a human donor in a cohort sampled during active COVID-19.

The chain is built from TRBV5-1 and TRBJ2-7, with D perhaps TRBD1 (6 bases). The CDR3 sequence is 15 residues long. Germline values: CDR1 SGHRS, CDR2 YFSETQ. V was pared by 4 bases and J by 4 bases, with 18 bases between. CDR3: CASSRFRDNLYEQYF. For the CDR3, the DNA is TGCGCCAGCAGCCGTTTTCGGGACAATCTTTACGAGCAGTACTTC.

The rearrangement joins TRBV19 to TRBJ2-5, with TRBD2 matching 8 bases. The V segment lost 3 bases and the J segment 5 bases; nucleotides outside the gene matches: 11. The CDR3 runs 16 residues. Germline CDR1 LNHDA, CDR2 SQIVND (reference sequence). CDR3 region: CASSITAGGGFETQYF. CDR3 bases: TGTGCCAGTAGTATCACTGCTGGCGGGGGGTTCGAGACCCAGTACTTC.

This chain connects TRBV7-2 to TRBJ2-7; D is perhaps TRBD1 (5 bases). This CDR3 comprises 15 residues. The germline V and J ends were trimmed by 1 base and 2 bases, with 12 bases remaining between them. Germline V gene data show CDR1 as SGHTA and CDR2 as FQGNSA. The CDR3 nucleotides are TGTGCCAGCAGCTTAGGTCAGGGCAGGACCTACGAGCAGTACTTC. Encoded protein: CASSLGQGRTYEQYF.

The chain uses TRBV7-2 and TRBJ2-3; D remains unclear. Trimming removed 5 bases at V and 8 bases at J, with 14 bases between. The CDR3 covers 13 residues. Germline values: CDR1 SGHTA, CDR2 FQGNSA. The CDR3 nucleotides read TGTGCCAGCAGCCGAGACCAGGAAGGTACGCAGTATTTT. It codes for CASSRDQEGTQYF.

The rearrangement uses TRBV3-1 (or the pseudogene TRBV3-2) and TRBJ1-2; D is unclear. The CDR3 contains 14 residues. V was cut by 4 bases and J by 1 base, with 10 bases left in between. CDR1 is LGHDT, CDR2 YNNKEL, per germline (reference sequence). CDR3 in amino acids: CASSPSTVNYGYTF. The CDR3 DNA reads as TGTGCCAGCAGCCCCTCAACGGTTAACTATGGCTACACCTTC.

J is TRBJ2-2 and V is TRBV10-1; unclear D gene. Trimming removed 4 bases from V and 3 bases from J, with 9 bases in between. The CDR3 runs 14 residues. CDR1 and CDR2 (germline): WNHNN, SYGVQD (reference sequence). This chain's CDR3 is CASSARMDTGELFF. CDR3 coding DNA: TGCGCCAGCAGTGCTAGGATGGACACCGGGGAGCTGTTTTTT.

The CDR3 bases are TGTGCCAGCAGCTTAGACGGTCCTAACTATGGCTACACCTTC. The encoded protein is CASSLDGPNYGYTF. The chain couples TRBV7-9 to TRBJ1-2, with D unclear. Trimming removed 1 base from V and 0 bases from J, with 6 bases in between. Germline values: CDR1 SEHNR, CDR2 FQNEAQ (reference sequence). The CDR3 runs 14 residues.

The chain joins TRBV5-6 to TRBJ2-7, with D perhaps TRBD2 (6 bases). Germline loops: CDR1 SGHDT, CDR2 YYEEEE. V was clipped by 4 bases and J by 5 bases, with 13 bases between them. The CDR3 has 13 amino acids. CDR3 sequence: CASSRGRGNEQYF. The DNA of the CDR3 is TGTGCCAGCAGCAGGGGACGGGGGAACGAGCAGTACTTC.

V gene TRBV7-2 combines with J gene TRBJ2-2; 8 nucleotides align to TRBD2. The CDR3 is made up of 15 amino acids. Germline V CDR1 and CDR2: SGHTA, FQGNSA. The J segment lost 5 bases and the V segment lost 5 bases, leaving 7 bases of the junction unmatched. The CDR3 nucleotides are TGTGCCAGCAGCCCATCCGCGGGGGGAACCGGGGAGCTGTTTTTT. This codes for CASSPSAGGTGELFF.

This clone was seen only once. The J gene is TRBJ2-5, the V gene TRBV5-1; D gene uncertain. Between the trimmed V and J ends, which lost 0 bases and 5 bases, there was a span of 8 bases. Germline loops: CDR1 SGHRS, CDR2 YFSETQ. The CDR3 sequence is 13 residues long. The CDR3 region is CASSLERSETQYF. The CDR3 coding sequence is TGCGCCAGCAGCTTGGAGAGAAGCGAGACCCAGTACTTC. Full variable domain (outside the CDR3, taken from reference TRBV5-1 and TRBJ2-5): KAGVTQTPRYLIKTRGQQVTLSCSPISGHRSVSWYQQTPGQGLQFLFEYFSETQRNKGNFPGRFSGRQFSNSRSEMNVSTLELGDSALYLCASSLERSETQYFGPGTRLLVL.

The gene calls are TRBV5-1 and TRBJ2-5; 9 bases align to TRBD2. The CDR3 runs 16 residues. The V gene end was trimmed by 4 bases and the J gene end by 5 bases; junction bases not matched to a gene: 12. Germline V lookup: CDR1 SGHRS, CDR2 YFSETQ. The DNA of the CDR3 is TGCGCCAGCAGCCCCGGGACTAGCCCCACCGTGGAGACCCAGTACTTC. Residues: CASSPGTSPTVETQYF.

This chain links TRBV2 with TRBJ2-7; D is possibly TRBD2 (5 bases). Trimming removed 2 bases at V and 5 bases at J, with 13 bases between. Germline V gene sequence: CDR1 SNHLY, CDR2 FYNNEI. The CDR3 is made up of 14 amino acids. CDR3 protein: CASSEIGGSDEQYF. For the CDR3, the DNA is TGTGCCAGCAGTGAAATAGGAGGTTCGGACGAGCAGTACTTC.

This clone was recorded once. The V gene is TRBV2, the J gene TRBJ2-2, with unresolved D. Germline CDR1 is SNHLY and CDR2 is FYNNEI. Trimming pared 8 bases from V and 2 bases from J, leaving 12 bases between. The CDR3 loop spans 14 amino acids. The CDR3 sequence is CASAWQANTGELFF. The CDR3 region has the DNA TGTGCCAGCGCCTGGCAGGCCAACACCGGGGAGCTGTTTTTT. The full variable domain, rest sourced from reference TRBV2 and TRBJ2-2, is EPEVTQTPSHQVTQMGQEVILRCVPISNHLYFYWYRQILGQKVEFLVSFYNNEISEKSEIFDDQFSVERPDGSNFTLKIRSTKLEDSAMYFCASAWQANTGELFFGEGSRLTVL.

The V call is TRBV28, the J call TRBJ2-5, with 10 bases fitting TRBD1. CDR1 is MDHEN, CDR2 SYDVKM, per germline. CDR3 size: 13 residues. After removal of 7 bases from V and 4 bases from J, the junction contained 3 bases not matched to a gene. The CDR3 sequence is CASNRDRGETQYF. CDR3 coding DNA: TGTGCCAGCAATCGGGACAGGGGAGAGACCCAGTACTTC.

V is TRBV14 and J is TRBJ1-2; D gene ambiguous. CDR3 length equals 15 residues. CDR1 and CDR2 from the germline V gene are SGHDN and FVKESK. The germline V and J ends were trimmed by 0 bases and 0 bases, with 8 bases remaining between them. CDR3 sequence: CASSQEHRANYGYTF. Written as DNA, the CDR3 is TGTGCCAGCAGCCAAGAGCACAGAGCTAACTATGGCTACACCTTC.

This chain joins TRBV12-3 or TRBV12-4 and TRBJ2-3; possibly TRBD2 for D (6 bases). The CDR3 contains 13 residues. The ends were cut back, 4 bases at V and 7 bases at J, with 12 bases in the middle. The CDR3 DNA sequence: TGTGCCAGCAGTTGGGGGACTCCCAATACGCAGTATTTT. Residues: CASSWGTPNTQYF.

For this clone: Germline is not matched at one junction end, which may reflect a read error. V gene TRBV9 combines with J gene TRBJ1-1; D perhaps matches TRBD1 (5 bases). This CDR3 contains 14 residues. In germline, CDR1 is SGDLS, CDR2 YYNGEE. CDR3 nucleotide sequence: TGTGCCAGCACCGTAGGGGCCCTATCGCACGAAGCTTTCTTT. Its translation is CASTVGALSHEAFF.

The chain uses TRBV6-1 and TRBJ2-7, with a possible D match to TRBD1 (6 bases). The CDR3 has 15 residues. V lost 2 bases and J 0 bases, leaving 11 bases between the germline ends. The germline V gene has CDR1 MNHNS and CDR2 SASEGT. The CDR3 sequence is CASSESWDNSYEQYF. CDR3 sequence (DNA): TGTGCCAGCAGTGAATCATGGGACAACTCCTACGAGCAGTACTTC.

The chain joins TRBV7-9 to TRBJ1-2; D might be TRBD1 (6 bases). Germline assignment: CDR1 SEHNR and CDR2 FQNEAQ (reference sequence). The CDR3 length is 14 residues. The V and J ends lost 5 bases and 1 base respectively, with 11 bases between them. CDR3 nucleotides: TGTGCCAGCAGCATTCTACAGGGTAACTATGGCTACACCTTC. It codes for CASSILQGNYGYTF.

The rearrangement joins TRBV24-1 to TRBJ2-7, with D unresolved. The CDR3 has 13 residues. Looked up from germline, CDR1 is KGHDR and CDR2 is SFDVKD. Trimming pared 4 bases from V and 0 bases from J, leaving 6 bases between. DNA of the CDR3: TGTGCCACCAGTGACGGTACCTCCTACGAGCAGTACTTC. Protein: CATSDGTSYEQYF.

The V call is TRBV5-1, the J call TRBJ2-2, with TRBD2 as a possible D gene (6 bases). The CDR3 loop spans 15 amino acids. Per the germline V gene, CDR1 is SGHRS and CDR2 is YFSETQ. The ends were cut back, 0 bases at V and 1 base at J, with 7 bases in the middle. The CDR3 sequence is CASSLDGGNTGELFF. CDR3 nucleotides: TGCGCCAGCAGCTTGGACGGGGGGAACACCGGGGAGCTGTTTTTT.

The V call is TRBV5-8, the J call TRBJ2-3, with 10 bases that match TRBD2. J gave up 3 bases and V 3 bases, and 7 bases lay outside the gene matches. Germline V gene lookup returns CDR1 SGHTS and CDR2 YDEGEE. The CDR3 has 16 amino acids. This CDR3 is CASSSFASGRTDTQYF. CDR3 sequence (DNA): TGTGCCAGCAGCTCTTTTGCTAGCGGGAGAACAGATACGCAGTATTTT. Combining the CDR3 with reference TRBV5-8 and TRBJ2-3 gives the whole variable domain EAGVTQSPTHLIKTRGQQATLRCSPISGHTSVYWYQQALGLGLQFLLWYDEGEERNRGNFPPRFSGRQFPNYSSELNVNALELEDSALYLCASSSFASGRTDTQYFGPGTRLTVL.

V gene TRBV5-5 combines with J gene TRBJ2-3; 9 bases fit TRBD2. Trimming removed 4 bases from V and 4 bases from J; junction bases left unmatched: 10. Germline CDR1 and CDR2: SGHKS and YYEKEE (reference sequence). This CDR3 spans 16 amino acids. In DNA, the CDR3 is TGTGCCAGCAGCCTAATACCACTAGCGGGTTCAGATACGCAGTATTTT. Its protein product is CASSLIPLAGSDTQYF.

This clone was counted once. This chain joins TRBV2 and TRBJ1-5, with TRBD1 matching over 9 bases. The ends lost 8 bases at V and 7 bases at J; junction bases unmatched: 9. Germline-derived CDR1 and CDR2 are SNHLY and FYNNEI. The CDR3 has 14 residues. In DNA, the CDR3 is TGTGCCAGCTGTTTCGGGACAGGGCGACAGCCCCAGCATTTT. Protein: CASCFGTGRQPQHF.

V usage is TRBV6-5 and J usage is TRBJ2-1, with no clear D. This CDR3 is 12 amino acids long. V was shortened by 6 bases and J by 6 bases, with 9 bases between the two germline ends. Germline V gives CDR1 MNHEY, CDR2 SVGAGI. The CDR3 sequence: CASRNLSNEQFF. Written as DNA, the CDR3 is TGTGCCAGCAGGAACTTGAGCAATGAGCAGTTCTTC.

This clone came up once. The V gene is TRBV18, the J gene TRBJ2-7; TRBD1 might be the D (5 bases). With 1 base removed from V and 0 bases from J, the gap between germline ends came to 10 bases. This CDR3 region has 15 residues. CDR1 is KGHSH and CDR2 is LQKENI in the germline V gene. The CDR3 DNA sequence: TGTGCCAGCTCACCACAAAAGACAGCCTCCTACGAGCAGTACTTC. Amino acids: CASSPQKTASYEQYF.